This entry lists 30 T cell receptor beta chains sequenced from one sample in a study of CD8 T cells in ankylosing spondylitis. TCRdb reprocessed the 5' RACE reads with MiXCR, giving one entry per CDR3 protein. The data hold 220,000 or so distinct CDR3 sequences, with about 17% observed a single time. Whole-study findings and limits: There was a TCR beta motif, made of fewer than 10 highly homologous variants, that appeared characteristic of ankylosing spondylitis blood.

Their antigens are not known. Source material: blood, either unsorted or a sorted T cell fraction (not recorded which). These receptors were taken from a male donor with ankylosing spondylitis.

The sample holds a few counts of this clonotype. The gene calls are TRBV6-2 or TRBV6-3 and TRBJ2-1; TRBD2 agrees at 10 bases. V trimming: 6 bases; J trimming: 1 base; junction bases outside the gene matches: 6. CDR3 length: 16 amino acids. Germline loops: CDR1 MNHEY, CDR2 SVGEGT. The CDR3 nucleotides are TGTGCCAGCAGCCCCGGACTAGCGGCGTCCTACAATGAGCAGTTCTTC. It is translated as CASSPGLAASYNEQFF.

V gene TRBV28 combines with J gene TRBJ1-1; unclear D gene. Germline-derived CDR1 and CDR2 are MDHEN and SYDVKM. The V end was cut by 3 bases, the J end by 3 bases, with 11 bases between. This CDR3 has 14 amino acids. Written as DNA, the CDR3 is TGTGCCAGCAGTTTGAGGGCGATTGACACTGAAGCTTTCTTT. This codes for CASSLRAIDTEAFF.

The chain recombines TRBV27 with TRBJ2-1; 11 nucleotides line up with TRBD2. CDR1 and CDR2 from the germline V gene are MNHEY and SMNVEV (reference sequence). The CDR3 totals 14 residues. Trimming at V came to 5 bases and at J to 9 bases, leaving 6 bases not matched to a gene. The CDR3 DNA follows: TGTGCCAGCAGTGAATCGACTAGCGGGGTTGAGCAGTTCTTC. This gives the protein CASSESTSGVEQFF.

V is TRBV7-9 and J is TRBJ1-2; 7 bases are a match to TRBD1. The germline V gene encodes CDR1 SEHNR and CDR2 FQNEAQ (reference sequence). CDR3 length: 13 amino acids. The J segment lost 7 bases and the V segment lost 4 bases, leaving 6 bases of the junction unmatched. CDR3 sequence (DNA): TGTGCCAGCAGCTACAGGGGCGGCGGTGGCTACACCTTC. Protein: CASSYRGGGGYTF. The whole variable domain, remainder taken from reference TRBV7-9 and TRBJ1-2, is DTGVSQNPRHKITKRGQNVTFRCDPISEHNRLYWYRQTLGQGPEFLTYFQNEAQLEKSRLLSDRFSAERPKGSFSTLEIQRTEQGDSAMYLCASSYRGGGGYTFGSGTRLTVV.

This rearrangement joins TRBV30 to TRBJ2-5; 8 bases align to TRBD1. The V gene end was trimmed by 3 bases and the J gene end by 3 bases; junction bases not matched to a gene: 6. This CDR3 has 14 amino acids. The germline gives CDR1 GTSNPN, CDR2 SVGIG (reference sequence). Here the CDR3 DNA reads TGTGCCTGGAGCCGTGGACAGGGAAAAGAGACCCAGTACTTC. This codes for CAWSRGQGKETQYF.

In regard to this clonotype: A single base separates this from a much larger clone, so it may be a read error. The chain recombines TRBV7-9 with TRBJ2-7; the D is unclear. The V gene lost 6 bases and the J gene lost 3 bases, with 9 bases spanning the gap. In germline, CDR1 is SEHNR, CDR2 FQNEAQ (reference sequence). The CDR3 is 12 residues long. CDR3 DNA: TGTGCCAGCAGTGGCAGTAACTACGAGCAGTACTTC. It is translated as CASSGSNYEQYF.

The gene calls are TRBV27 and TRBJ2-7; TRBD2 matches 7 bases. Looked up from germline, CDR1 is MNHEY and CDR2 is SMNVEV (reference sequence). Trimming at V came to 6 bases and at J to 1 base, leaving 12 bases not matched to a gene. This CDR3 has 16 amino acids. CDR3 DNA sequence: TGTGCCAGCAGCCGATCTGCGGGAGAAGTTTCCTACGAGCAGTACTTC. This codes for CASSRSAGEVSYEQYF.

This clonotype was seen a handful of times. The chain combines TRBV7-9 with TRBJ1-1; tentative D call: TRBD1 (6 bases). Trimming left V 4 bases short and J 5 bases short, with 11 bases between. CDR3 length equals 13 residues. Germline V gene data show CDR1 as SEHNR and CDR2 as FQNEAQ (reference sequence). In nucleotides, the CDR3 is TGTGCCAGCAGCTCGATGGGGGCAACTGAAGCTTTCTTT. Amino acid sequence: CASSSMGATEAFF.

The chain joins TRBV30 to TRBJ2-5; D perhaps matches TRBD2 (6 bases). Trimming removed 0 bases from V and 1 base from J, with 15 bases in between. This CDR3 has 16 amino acids. The germline V gene encodes CDR1 GTSNPN and CDR2 SVGIG (reference sequence). The CDR3 sequence is CAWSVGNWRGQETQYF. In nucleotides, the CDR3 is TGTGCCTGGAGTGTAGGCAATTGGAGGGGCCAAGAGACCCAGTACTTC.

Only a few counts were recorded for this clonotype. The chain combines TRBV20-1 with TRBJ2-1; tentative D call: TRBD2 (6 bases). The germline CDR1 and CDR2 sequences are DFQATT and SNEGSKA (reference sequence). The CDR3 sequence is 16 residues long. The V and J ends lost 3 bases and 0 bases respectively, with 15 bases between them. Written as DNA, the CDR3 is TGCAGTGCTAGTTTGGAGGGGAGGTTCTCCTACAATGAGCAGTTCTTC. Amino acid sequence: CSASLEGRFSYNEQFF.

This clonotype has more than one count but fewer than ten. The rearrangement uses TRBV7-6 and TRBJ2-5; TRBD2 matches at 12 bases. The CDR3 runs 15 residues. The V segment lost 6 bases and the J segment 5 bases; nucleotides outside the gene matches: 7. Germline CDR1 and CDR2: SGHVS and FNYEAQ. Written as DNA, the CDR3 is TGTGCCAGCAGTTTCGCTAGCGGGAGGGGGGAGACCCAGTACTTC. Protein sequence: CASSFASGRGETQYF.

The sample holds a few counts of this clonotype. The chain recombines TRBV7-8 with TRBJ2-3; D possibly corresponds to TRBD2 (7 bases). V lost 5 bases to trimming and J lost 5 bases, with 23 bases between them. This CDR3 has 17 amino acids. Germline lookup yields CDR1 SGHVS and CDR2 FQNEAQ. The CDR3 sequence: CASSRFSRGGPVDTQYF. The CDR3 bases are TGTGCCAGCAGCAGGTTTTCGAGGGGGGGGCCGGTAGATACGCAGTATTTT.

The V call is TRBV29-1, the J call TRBJ1-3; TRBD1 might be the D (5 bases). Germline CDR1 SQVTM, CDR2 ANQGSEA. V lost 5 bases and J lost 4, with 15 bases in between. The CDR3 runs to 14 residues. CDR3 region: CSVTPGGEGNTIYF. CDR3 coding DNA: TGCAGCGTTACCCCGGGGGGGGAAGGAAACACCATATATTTT.

The CDR3 region has the DNA TGTGCCAGCAGGATCGTGAGGCACGAGCAGTACTTC. As protein: CASRIVRHEQYF. The chain carries TRBV6-5 and TRBJ2-7; no clear D. Germline CDR1 and CDR2: MNHEY and SVGAGI. The CDR3 runs 12 residues. The V and J ends lost 6 bases and 5 bases respectively, with 11 bases between them.

This clonotype was seen a few times. The V and J genes are TRBV15 and TRBJ2-1; D perhaps matches TRBD2 (7 bases). Between the trimmed V and J ends, which lost 8 bases and 9 bases, there was a span of 20 bases. CDR3 length: 14 amino acids. Germline V gives CDR1 LNHNV, CDR2 YYDKDF (reference sequence). CDR3 sequence (DNA): TGTGCCACCCTTGAGGGGGGGCTGGCACGTGAGCAGTTCTTC. The encoded protein is CATLEGGLAREQFF.

V usage is TRBV11-3 and J usage is TRBJ2-7; 7 nucleotides line up with TRBD2. CDR1 and CDR2 (germline): SGHNT, YENEEA. V shed 5 bases, J shed 2 bases, and the junction held 6 bases outside the gene matches. This CDR3 is 14 amino acids long. The CDR3 DNA reads TGTGCCAGCAGCCCGCGGGGGACCCCCTACGAGCAGTACTTC. This sequence encodes CASSPRGTPYEQYF.

This clonotype was seen more than once but under ten times. DNA of the CDR3: TGTGCCAGCAGTTTTCGAGGGCTCTACAATGAGCAGTTCTTC. This gives the protein CASSFRGLYNEQFF. The chain uses TRBV12-3 or TRBV12-4 and TRBJ2-1, with a possible D match to TRBD2 (5 bases). CDR3 length: 14 amino acids. V was cut by 3 bases and J by 3 bases, with 9 bases left in between.

The chain links TRBV27 to TRBJ2-1; possibly TRBD1 for D (6 bases). There are 14 residues in the CDR3. In germline, CDR1 is MNHEY, CDR2 SMNVEV (reference sequence). V was cut by 5 bases and J by 8 bases, with 16 bases left in between. The CDR3 DNA reads TGTGCCAGCAGTACCATATACAGGGTGGATGAGCAGTTCTTC. As protein: CASSTIYRVDEQFF.

This clonotype was counted a few times. The chain recombines TRBV2 with TRBJ2-3; D tentatively reads TRBD1 or TRBD2 (6 bases each). The CDR3 consists of 14 residues. Trimming took off 7 bases at V and 3 bases at J, with 14 bases between the two ends. Germline assignment: CDR1 SNHLY and CDR2 FYNNEI. The CDR3 protein is CASKLGGYTDTQYF. The CDR3, as DNA: TGTGCCAGCAAGCTGGGGGGCTATACAGATACGCAGTATTTT.

V is TRBV7-6 and J is TRBJ1-1; D is unclear. Deletions cut 5 bases from V and 6 bases from J, with 13 bases between. This CDR3 region has 13 residues. CDR1 is SGHVS and CDR2 is FNYEAQ in the germline V gene. The CDR3 loop is CASSTEGISEAFF. The CDR3 DNA is TGTGCCAGCAGCACAGAGGGAATCTCTGAAGCTTTCTTT.

Only a few counts were recorded for this clonotype. This rearrangement joins TRBV7-8 to TRBJ2-3, with TRBD2 identical over 13 bases. Germline V CDR1 and CDR2: SGHVS, FQNEAQ. The CDR3 has 15 residues. With V trimmed by 3 bases and J by 4 bases, 1 base remained unmatched. DNA for the CDR3: TGTGCCAGCAGCTTCACTAGCGGGGGGGCAGATACGCAGTATTTT. Translating gives CASSFTSGGADTQYF.

This clonotype was counted only a few times. V gene TRBV12-3 or TRBV12-4 combines with J gene TRBJ1-1; D call uncertain. Trimming took off 1 base at V and 1 base at J, with 7 bases between the two ends. The CDR3 contains 14 residues. The CDR3 DNA follows: TGTGCCAGCAGTTTAGGGGTGCCGAACACTGAAGCTTTCTTT. This translates into CASSLGVPNTEAFF.

Only a few counts were recorded for this clonotype. The chain carries TRBV27 and TRBJ2-7, with D possibly matching TRBD2 (6 bases). CDR3 length equals 14 residues. Trimming removed 0 bases from V and 5 bases from J, with 11 bases in between. Germline V CDR1 and CDR2: MNHEY, SMNVEV (reference sequence). CDR3 sequence (DNA): TGTGCCAGCAGTTTATCAGTCCTAGCGCACGAGCAGTACTTC. Translation: CASSLSVLAHEQYF.

In DNA form, the CDR3 reads TGTGCCAGCGGGTACGGACCGAACTATGGCTACACCTTC. Translated: CASGYGPNYGYTF. The V and J genes are TRBV5-6 and TRBJ1-2; D call uncertain. The CDR3 length is 13 residues. V shed 7 bases and J shed 2 bases, with 12 bases lying between them. The V gene's germline CDR1 is SGHDT and CDR2 YYEEEE.

The V call is TRBV30, the J call TRBJ2-3; 10 positions agree with TRBD2. Germline values: CDR1 GTSNPN, CDR2 SVGIG (reference sequence). Trimming at V came to 1 base and at J to 6 bases, leaving 10 bases not matched to a gene. The CDR3 is 16 amino acids. DNA for the CDR3: TGTGCCTGGAGTGCCCTCGAGCGGGGGGGCCTCGATACGCAGTATTTT. Its protein product is CAWSALERGGLDTQYF.

The chain carries TRBV20-1 and TRBJ2-7; D ambiguous. The V end lost 0 bases, the J end lost 4 bases, and 4 bases lay between the germline ends. The CDR3 extends over 11 amino acids. Germline CDR1 is DFQATT and CDR2 is SNEGSKA (reference sequence). The CDR3 region has the DNA TGCAGTGCTAGAGAAATGTACGAGCAGTACTTC. Translated, it gives CSAREMYEQYF.

The table lists this clonotype with a few counts. The CDR3 sequence is CASSQVDTGNTEAFF. The CDR3, as DNA: TGTGCCAGCAGCCAAGTGGACACAGGTAACACTGAAGCTTTCTTT. The chain employs TRBV14 and TRBJ1-1; D is possibly TRBD1 (5 bases). The germline V and J ends were trimmed by 1 base and 2 bases, with 11 bases remaining between them. The CDR3 is 15 amino acids. Germline assignment: CDR1 SGHDN and CDR2 FVKESK.

The rearrangement uses TRBV27 and TRBJ1-4; 7 nucleotides agree with TRBD1. Germline CDR1 and CDR2: MNHEY and SMNVEV (reference sequence). V shed 7 bases and J 5 bases; nucleotides not matched to a gene: 10. The CDR3 runs 15 residues. This CDR3 reads CASKAPGQPNEKLFF. The CDR3 nucleotides read TGTGCCAGCAAGGCACCGGGACAGCCCAATGAAAAACTGTTTTTT.

The chain recombines TRBV25-1 with TRBJ1-4; 7 bases line up with TRBD1. The J segment lost 8 bases and the V segment lost 5 bases, leaving 11 bases of the junction unmatched. There are 15 residues in the CDR3. From germline, CDR1 is MGHDK and CDR2 SYGVNS. CDR3 region: CASSTHRGGWEKLFF. The CDR3 DNA reads TGTGCCAGCAGTACCCACAGGGGCGGTTGGGAAAAACTGTTTTTT.

This clonotype was seen ten or more times. The chain combines TRBV14 with TRBJ2-1; a weak D match, TRBD1 (5 bases). V was clipped by 0 bases and J by 6 bases, with 12 bases between them. This CDR3 comprises 15 residues. Germline CDR1 SGHDN, CDR2 FVKESK. The CDR3 sequence is CASSQEWVGANEQFF. DNA for the CDR3: TGTGCCAGCAGCCAAGAATGGGTTGGGGCCAATGAGCAGTTCTTC.